Listed below are T cell receptor beta chains from one sample, sequenced in a study of vaccination and CD4 T cells after COVID-19. Antigen specificity for these receptors is unknown. A single record per CDR3 protein comes from TCRdb applying MiXCR to the PCR reads. The sample contains under 20,000 distinct CDR3 sequences, around a quarter of which appear only once. Sequencing was carried out using cultured CD4+ T cells from blood. These receptors all come from a human donor with COVID-19. Each CDR3 is given with its conserved first and last residue. Each record gives: D gene, V gene, clone size, J gene, CDR3 length, CDR3 DNA, CDR3 protein. A D gene is named only where the DNA matches it firmly. Clone size is not always given. Where it is, it says once, few, many or a class for expanded clones.

NA	TRBV19	NA	TRBJ2-3	15	TGTGCCAGTAGTTGGGGAGCGAGGCCAGAGGCTACGCAGTATTTT	CASSWGARPEATQYF
TRBD2	TRBV19	few	TRBJ2-2	17	TGTGCCACCACCCTAGGAGGCAAGCGGGGGGTCACCGGGGAGCTGTTTTTT	CATTLGGKRGVTGELFF
NA	TRBV7-8	NA	TRBJ2-5	15	TGTGCCAGCAGCTTTCGGGGAGGCTTAGGGGAGACCCAGTACTTC	CASSFRGGLGETQYF
NA	TRBV7-3	NA	TRBJ1-1	13	TGTGCCAGCAGCTTTACATCGGATACTGAAGCTTTCTTT	CASSFTSDTEAFF
NA	TRBV6-1	NA	TRBJ1-4	15	TGTGCCAGCAGAAAACAGGGAGCAACTAATGAAAAACTGTTTTTT	CASRKQGATNEKLFF
NA	TRBV7-3	few	TRBJ2-5	13	TGTGCCAGCAGCTTGAGCTATATGGAGACCCAGTACTTC	CASSLSYMETQYF
TRBD2	TRBV5-1	once	TRBJ2-2	14	TGCGCCAGCAGCCGGGGGGAGAACACCGGGGAGCTGTTTTTT	CASSRGENTGELFF
NA	TRBV7-2	few	TRBJ2-2	11	TGTGCCAGCAGGAGGGCCGGGGAGCTGTTTTTT	CASRRAGELFF
TRBD2	TRBV10-3	few	TRBJ2-1	16	TGTGCCATCAGTGGTCTAGCGGGGGAGCCATACAATGAGCAGTTCTTC	CAISGLAGEPYNEQFF
TRBD1	TRBV7-2	few	TRBJ1-2	14	TGTGCCAGCAGCTCAGACAGGGGAGGCTATGGCTACACCTTC	CASSSDRGGYGYTF
NA	TRBV6-5	few	TRBJ1-2	14	TGTGCCAGCAGTTCCCAGGCGGGCAAGAATGGCTACACCTTC	CASSSQAGKNGYTF
TRBD2	TRBV10-1	few	TRBJ2-1	18	TGCGCCAGCAGTGAGACAAAGCGGGGGGGCCTGACGTTTAATGAGCAGTTCTTC	CASSETKRGGLTFNEQFF
NA	TRBV20-1	few	TRBJ2-5	13	TGCAGTGCTAGAGCTCATGGCGGAGAGACCCAGTACTTC	CSARAHGGETQYF
TRBD2	TRBV5-1	once	TRBJ2-7	15	TGCGCCAGCAGCTCTACTAGCGGGGTCCCCCACGAGCAGTACTTC	CASSSTSGVPHEQYF
NA	TRBV20-1	few	TRBJ2-5	12	TGCAGTGCTAGCTGGCAGCAAGAGACCCAGTACTTC	CSASWQQETQYF
TRBD2	TRBV5-1	NA	TRBJ2-3	14	TGCGCCAGCAGGATGACTAGCGGTACAGATACGCAGTATTTT	CASRMTSGTDTQYF
NA	TRBV24-1	NA	TRBJ2-2	14	TGTGCCACCAGTGATTACCCGGGAACCGGGGAGCTGTTTTTT	CATSDYPGTGELFF
TRBD1	TRBV24-1	NA	TRBJ1-1	18	TGTGCCACCAGTGATTTTGATTCAGGGGGAGATATGAACACTGAAGCTTTCTTT	CATSDFDSGGDMNTEAFF
NA	TRBV20-1	NA	TRBJ1-6	21	TGCAGTGCCCAGATTCCAGGAGGGCAGGAGACTTTTAGCTCCTATAATTCACCCCTCCACTTT	CSAQIPGGQETFSSYNSPLHF
TRBD1	TRBV6-1	NA	TRBJ2-3	15	TGTGCCAGCAGTCGACAGGGGGCTAGCACAGATACGCAGTATTTT	CASSRQGASTDTQYF
NA	TRBV5-1	NA	TRBJ1-4	15	TGCGCCAGCAGCCCGGGGACACCAACTAATGAAAAACTGTTTTTT	CASSPGTPTNEKLFF
NA	TRBV29-1	NA	TRBJ1-3	12	TGCAGCGTTAAGACCTCTGGAAACACCATATATTTT	CSVKTSGNTIYF
NA	TRBV14	NA	TRBJ1-2	13	TGTGCCAGCAGCCAAGTCGGGCACTATGGCTACACCTTC	CASSQVGHYGYTF
NA	TRBV9	few	TRBJ2-7	14	TGTGCCAGCAGCGTAGGCTCAGGGTCCTACGAGCAGTACTTC	CASSVGSGSYEQYF
TRBD1	TRBV6-1	NA	TRBJ2-2	15	TGTGCCAGCAGTGCCGAGGGACAGGGAGGCGGGGAGCTGTTTTTT	CASSAEGQGGGELFF
NA	TRBV11-2	few	TRBJ1-4	13	TGTGCCAGCAGCTTCGGGGGTAATGAAAAACTGTTTTTT	CASSFGGNEKLFF
NA	TRBV6-5	few	TRBJ2-7	15	TGTGCCAGCAGTTCGTCAGGGGGGAAGGCCGCCGAGCAGTACTTC	CASSSSGGKAAEQYF
NA	TRBV11-3	NA	TRBJ2-3	13	TGTGCCAGCAGCCCAACGAACGGCGATACGCAGTATTTT	CASSPTNGDTQYF
NA	TRBV5-1	NA	TRBJ2-7	15	TGCGCCAGCAGCTTGGATGGCAGGGGAGGTTACGAGCAGTACTTC	CASSLDGRGGYEQYF
NA	TRBV29-1	NA	TRBJ2-5	12	TGCAGCGTCGCCAGGGAGCCGGAGACCCAGTACTTC	CSVAREPETQYF
NA	TRBV28	NA	TRBJ1-2	12	TGTGCCAGCAGTACTCCAGGGTTTGGCTACACCTTC	CASSTPGFGYTF
NA	TRBV19	NA	TRBJ1-1	16	TGTGCCAGTAGTATATATGGAGCCAGGATGAACACTGAAGCTTTCTTT	CASSIYGARMNTEAFF
NA	TRBV5-6	NA	TRBJ2-2	12	TGTGCCAGCAGCGCGGGGTTGGGGGAGCTGTTTTTT	CASSAGLGELFF
TRBD1	TRBV7-2	NA	TRBJ1-5	16	TGTGCCAGCAGCCGTCACGGGGGGACAGCAGATCGGCCCCAGCATTTT	CASSRHGGTADRPQHF
NA	TRBV6-1	NA	TRBJ2-5	11	TGTGCCAGCAGTAAGCCCGGGACCCAGTACTTC	CASSKPGTQYF
NA	TRBV19	NA	TRBJ1-3	16	TGTGCCAGTAGTATAGCCGGGGGAGGCTCTGGAAACACCATATATTTT	CASSIAGGGSGNTIYF
TRBD1	TRBV7-2	NA	TRBJ1-2	13	TGTGCCTGCAGCCAAAGAGGGGGCTTTGGCTACACCTTC	CACSQRGGFGYTF
TRBD2	TRBV6-4	NA	TRBJ2-1	16	TGTGCCAGCAGTGTTCTAGCGGGGGGGTCTCAGTATGAGCAGTTCTTC	CASSVLAGGSQYEQFF
NA	TRBV30	NA	TRBJ1-2	13	TGTGCCTGGAGTGTACTTCAGGGCGTCGGCTACACCTTC	CAWSVLQGVGYTF
TRBD1	TRBV4-1	NA	TRBJ1-2	16	TGCGCCAGCAGCCAAGATCCAGGGGGCCTTAACTATGGCTACACCTTC	CASSQDPGGLNYGYTF
NA	TRBV7-2	few	TRBJ1-5	17	TGTGCCAGCAGCTTAAGGCCTAGTGGGGTGAGCAATCAGCCCCAGCATTTT	CASSLRPSGVSNQPQHF
TRBD2	TRBV7-9	few	TRBJ2-3	17	TGTGCCAGCAGCAGGACTAGCGGGGGGCGTAGCACAGATACGCAGTATTTT	CASSRTSGGRSTDTQYF
NA	TRBV6-1	NA	TRBJ1-5	13	TGTGCCAGCAGTAACCCCGGGACCCAGCCCCAGCATTTT	CASSNPGTQPQHF
NA	TRBV20-1	NA	TRBJ1-6	18	TGCAGTGCTAGAGATTATAGCGTTGCGGGAACCTATAATTCACCCCTCCACTTT	CSARDYSVAGTYNSPLHF
NA	TRBV5-1	NA	TRBJ2-6	13	TGCGCCAGCGGGGACTCTGGGGCCAACGTCCTGACTTTC	CASGDSGANVLTF
TRBD1	TRBV14	NA	TRBJ2-7	16	TGTGCCAGCAGCGCCCCCGGGACAGGGGCATCCTACGAGCAGTACTTC	CASSAPGTGASYEQYF
NA	TRBV28	NA	TRBJ2-5	15	TGTGCCAGCAGCGCCTTAGACAGGCTTATGGAGACCCAGTACTTC	CASSALDRLMETQYF
NA	TRBV5-8	NA	TRBJ1-4	17	TGTGCCAGCAGCTTGGCCGTCAGGGCTGGAACTAATGAAAAACTGTTTTTT	CASSLAVRAGTNEKLFF
TRBD1	TRBV6-5	NA	TRBJ2-7	14	TGTGCCAGCAGTTACGGGCAGGGGGCCTACGAGCAGTACTTC	CASSYGQGAYEQYF
TRBD1	TRBV7-8	few	TRBJ1-1	15	TGTGCCAGCAGCGGGACAGGGGGCCCGAACACTGAAGCTTTCTTT	CASSGTGGPNTEAFF
TRBD1	TRBV6-1	few	TRBJ2-7	14	TGTGCCAGCAGGATGGGACAGGCGGCGGACGAGCAGTACTTC	CASRMGQAADEQYF
NA	TRBV7-2	medium-sized	TRBJ1-5	14	TGTGCCAGCAGCTTAGTGGGGAGCAATCAGCCCCAGCATTTT	CASSLVGSNQPQHF
TRBD2	TRBV11-2	NA	TRBJ2-5	15	TGTGCCAGCAGCGCGGGACTAGCAGTCGGGGAGACCCAGTACTTC	CASSAGLAVGETQYF
NA	TRBV19	few	TRBJ1-1	17	TGTGCCAGTAGTATTGAGAGGGTAAGAGGGTTAAACACTGAAGCTTTCTTT	CASSIERVRGLNTEAFF
NA	TRBV4-2	medium-sized	TRBJ1-2	15	TGTGCCAGCAGCCCCCAGCGCGGCGGTGTCGATGGCTACACCTTC	CASSPQRGGVDGYTF